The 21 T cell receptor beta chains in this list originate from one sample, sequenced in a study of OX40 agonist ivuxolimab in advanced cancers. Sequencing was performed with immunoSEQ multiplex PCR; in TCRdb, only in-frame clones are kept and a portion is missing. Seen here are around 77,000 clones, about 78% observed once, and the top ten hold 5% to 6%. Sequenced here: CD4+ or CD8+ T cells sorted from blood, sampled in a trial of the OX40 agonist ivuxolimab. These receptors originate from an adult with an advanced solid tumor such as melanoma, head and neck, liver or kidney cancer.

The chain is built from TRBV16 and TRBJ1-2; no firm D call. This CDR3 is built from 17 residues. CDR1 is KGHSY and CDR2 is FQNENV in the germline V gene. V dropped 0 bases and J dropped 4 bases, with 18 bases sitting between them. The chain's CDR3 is CASSQSGGLGVGYGYTF. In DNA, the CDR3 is TGTGCCAGCAGCCAATCAGGCGGGTTGGGAGTCGGCTATGGCTACACCTTC. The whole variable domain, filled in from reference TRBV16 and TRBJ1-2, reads GEEVAQTPKHLVRGEGQKAKLYCAPIKGHSYVFWYQQVLKNEFKFLISFQNENVFDETGMPKERFSAKCLPNSPCSLEIQATKLEDSAVYFCASSQSGGLGVGYGYTFGSGTRLTVV.

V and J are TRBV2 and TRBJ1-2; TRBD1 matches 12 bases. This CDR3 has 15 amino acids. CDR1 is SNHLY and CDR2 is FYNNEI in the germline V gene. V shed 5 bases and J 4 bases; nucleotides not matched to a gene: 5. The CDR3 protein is CASSNEGQGAYGYTF. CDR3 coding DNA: TGTGCCAGCAGTAATGAGGGACAGGGGGCCTATGGCTACACCTTC.

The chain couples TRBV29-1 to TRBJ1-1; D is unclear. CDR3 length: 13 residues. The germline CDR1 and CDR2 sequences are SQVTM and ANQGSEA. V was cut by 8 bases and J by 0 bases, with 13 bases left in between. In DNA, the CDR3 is TGCAGCACGTGGGAGAGGATGAACACTGAAGCTTTCTTT. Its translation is CSTWERMNTEAFF.

The CDR3 region is CASSSSGTPDTQYF. The DNA for the CDR3 is TGTGCCAGCAGCTCCAGCGGGACCCCAGATACGCAGTATTTT. The chain couples TRBV5-4 to TRBJ2-3, with 7 bases matching TRBD2. The V gene end was trimmed by 3 bases and the J gene end by 4 bases; junction bases not matched to a gene: 5. Germline CDR1 SGHNT, CDR2 YYREEE (reference sequence). This CDR3 is 14 amino acids long.

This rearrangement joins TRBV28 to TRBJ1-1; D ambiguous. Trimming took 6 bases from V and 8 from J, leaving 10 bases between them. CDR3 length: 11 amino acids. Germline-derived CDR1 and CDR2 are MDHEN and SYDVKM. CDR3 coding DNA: TGTGCCAGCAGACGCTACGGGGAAGCTTTCTTT. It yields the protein CASRRYGEAFF.

The CDR3 region has the DNA TGTGCCAGCAGTTTTGGACAGGGAGCTTTCTTT. This gives the protein CASSFGQGAFF. V gene TRBV6-6 combines with J gene TRBJ1-1, with 8 bases lining up with TRBD1. The V segment lost 4 bases and the J segment 10 bases; nucleotides outside the gene matches: 2. In germline, CDR1 is MNHNY, CDR2 SVGAGI (reference sequence). The CDR3 loop spans 11 amino acids.

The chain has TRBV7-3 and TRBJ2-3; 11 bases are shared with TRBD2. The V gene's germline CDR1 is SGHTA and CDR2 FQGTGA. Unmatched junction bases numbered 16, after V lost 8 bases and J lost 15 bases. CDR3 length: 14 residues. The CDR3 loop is CASRIQASGRRRYF. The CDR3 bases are TGTGCCAGCCGTATCCAGGCTAGCGGGAGGAGAAGATATTTT.

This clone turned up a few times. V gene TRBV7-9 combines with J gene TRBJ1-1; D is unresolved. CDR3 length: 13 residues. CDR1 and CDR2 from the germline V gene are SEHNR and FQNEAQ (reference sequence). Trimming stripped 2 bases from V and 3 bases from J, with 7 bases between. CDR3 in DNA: TGTGCCAGCAGCTTAACCTCTGACACTGAAGCTTTCTTT. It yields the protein CASSLTSDTEAFF.

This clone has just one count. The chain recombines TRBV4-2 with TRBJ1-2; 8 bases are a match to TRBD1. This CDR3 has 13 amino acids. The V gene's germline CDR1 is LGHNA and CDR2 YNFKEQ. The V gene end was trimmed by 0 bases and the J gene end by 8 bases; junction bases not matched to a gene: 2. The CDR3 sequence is CASSQEQGEGYTF. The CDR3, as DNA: TGTGCCAGCAGCCAAGAACAGGGGGAGGGCTACACCTTC.

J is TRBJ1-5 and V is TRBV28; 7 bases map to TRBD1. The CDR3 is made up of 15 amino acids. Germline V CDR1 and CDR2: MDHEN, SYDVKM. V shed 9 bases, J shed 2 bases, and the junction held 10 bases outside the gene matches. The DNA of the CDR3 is TGTGCCAGTACTAGGACAGGCCTCGGCAATCAGCCCCAGCATTTT. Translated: CASTRTGLGNQPQHF.

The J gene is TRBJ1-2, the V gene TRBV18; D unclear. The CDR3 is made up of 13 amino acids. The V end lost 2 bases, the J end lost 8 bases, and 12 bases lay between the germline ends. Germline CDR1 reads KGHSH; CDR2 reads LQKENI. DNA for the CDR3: TGTGCCAGCTCACCAAGCGGGGAAGGCGGCTACACCTTC. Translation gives CASSPSGEGGYTF.

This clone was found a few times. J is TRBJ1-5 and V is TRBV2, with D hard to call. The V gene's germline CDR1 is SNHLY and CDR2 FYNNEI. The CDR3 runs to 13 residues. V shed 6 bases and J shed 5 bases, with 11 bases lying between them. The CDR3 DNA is TGTGCCAGCAGGGGATCTGGGGATCAGCCCCAGCATTTT. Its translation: CASRGSGDQPQHF.

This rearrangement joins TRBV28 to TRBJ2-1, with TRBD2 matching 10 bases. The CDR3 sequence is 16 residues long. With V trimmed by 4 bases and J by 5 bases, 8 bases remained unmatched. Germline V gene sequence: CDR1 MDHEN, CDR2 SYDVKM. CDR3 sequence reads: CASSSHLAGDHNEQFF. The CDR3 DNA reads TGTGCCAGCAGTTCCCACCTAGCGGGAGACCACAATGAGCAGTTCTTC.

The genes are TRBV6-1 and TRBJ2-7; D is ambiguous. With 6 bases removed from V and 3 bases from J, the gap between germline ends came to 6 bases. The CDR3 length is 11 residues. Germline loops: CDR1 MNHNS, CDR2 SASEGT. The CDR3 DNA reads TGTGCCAGCAGCCGGAACTACGAGCAGTACTTC. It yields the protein CASSRNYEQYF.

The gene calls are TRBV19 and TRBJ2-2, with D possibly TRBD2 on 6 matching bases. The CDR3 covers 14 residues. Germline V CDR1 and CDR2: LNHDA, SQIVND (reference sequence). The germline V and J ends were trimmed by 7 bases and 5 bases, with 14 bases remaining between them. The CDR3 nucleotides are TGTGCCAGTAAGACGGGAGTTACAACCGGGGAGCTGTTTTTT. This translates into CASKTGVTTGELFF.

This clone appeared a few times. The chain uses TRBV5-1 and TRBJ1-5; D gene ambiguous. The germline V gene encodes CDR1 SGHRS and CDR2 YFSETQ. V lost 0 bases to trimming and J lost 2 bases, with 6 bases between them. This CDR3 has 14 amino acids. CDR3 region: CASSLAEGNQPQHF. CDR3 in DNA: TGCGCCAGCAGCTTGGCTGAGGGCAATCAGCCCCAGCATTTT.

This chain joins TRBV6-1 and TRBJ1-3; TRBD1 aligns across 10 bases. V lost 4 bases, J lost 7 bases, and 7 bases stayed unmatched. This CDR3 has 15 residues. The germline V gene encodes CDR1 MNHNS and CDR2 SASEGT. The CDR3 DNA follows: TGTGCCAGCAGTGTCGGGACAGGGGAGGTCAACACCATATATTTT. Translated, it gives CASSVGTGEVNTIYF.

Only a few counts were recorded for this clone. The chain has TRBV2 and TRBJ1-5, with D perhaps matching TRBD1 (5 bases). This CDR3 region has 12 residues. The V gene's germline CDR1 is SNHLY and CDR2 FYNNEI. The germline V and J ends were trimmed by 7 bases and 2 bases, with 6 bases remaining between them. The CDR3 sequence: CASKTGNQPQHF. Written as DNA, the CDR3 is TGTGCCAGCAAGACAGGCAATCAGCCCCAGCATTTT.

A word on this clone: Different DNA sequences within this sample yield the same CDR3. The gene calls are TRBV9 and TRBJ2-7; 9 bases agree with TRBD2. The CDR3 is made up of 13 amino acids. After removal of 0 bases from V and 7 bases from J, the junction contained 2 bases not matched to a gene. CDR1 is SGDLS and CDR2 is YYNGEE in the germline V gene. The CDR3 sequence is CASSVGLAGEQYF. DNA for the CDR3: TGTGCCAGCAGCGTAGGGCTAGCGGGAGAGCAGTACTTC.

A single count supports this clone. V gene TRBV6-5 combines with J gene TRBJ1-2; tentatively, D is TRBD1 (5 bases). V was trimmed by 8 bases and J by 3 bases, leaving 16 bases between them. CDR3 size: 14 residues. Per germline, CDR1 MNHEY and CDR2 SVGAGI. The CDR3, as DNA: TGTGCCAGCTCCCCAGGGTCAGTGGACTATGGCTACACCTTC. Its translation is CASSPGSVDYGYTF.

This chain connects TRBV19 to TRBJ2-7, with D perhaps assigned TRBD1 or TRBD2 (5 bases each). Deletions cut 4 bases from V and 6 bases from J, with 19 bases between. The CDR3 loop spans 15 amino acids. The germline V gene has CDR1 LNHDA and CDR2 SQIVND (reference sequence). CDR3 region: CASSTPRDGGFEQYF. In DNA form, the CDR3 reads TGTGCCAGTAGTACCCCAAGGGACGGAGGATTCGAGCAGTACTTC. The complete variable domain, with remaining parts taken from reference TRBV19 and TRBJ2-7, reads DGGITQSPKYLFRKEGQNVTLSCEQNLNHDAMYWYRQDPGQGLRLIYYSQIVNDFQKGDIAEGYSVSREKKESFPLTVTSAQKNPTAFYLCASSTPRDGGFEQYFGPGTRLTVT.